The 25 T cell receptor beta chains reported below all come from one sample, sequenced in a study of blood T cell repertoires in COVID-19 (dated by TCRdb to between 2020 and 2021). The library came from the immunoSEQ multiplex PCR assay. Sourced from immuneACCESS, this table was stored by TCRdb with only in-frame sequences that have V and J called. A share of the clones is absent; for the studies checked, an unresolved V gene accounts for under half, and the remainder has no known explanation. In this sample the table shows around 180,000 clones, nearly 85% of which occur a single time. 5.2% of the sample rests with the top ten. The sample comprised peripheral blood. The receptors were sampled from a woman in her 30s with acute or convalescent COVID-19.

V gene TRBV6-6 combines with J gene TRBJ2-7, with TRBD1 matching over 8 bases. J lost 13 bases, V lost 0 bases, and 8 bases had no gene match. Germline assignment: CDR1 MNHNY and CDR2 SVGAGI (reference sequence). CDR3 length equals 13 residues. The CDR3 spells CASSYSMVGQGYF. As DNA, the CDR3 is TGTGCCAGCAGTTACTCGATGGTAGGACAGGGATACTTC.

The chain has TRBV28 and TRBJ1-2; 11 bases line up with TRBD1. CDR3 length: 14 residues. The V gene end was trimmed by 5 bases and the J gene end by 7 bases; junction bases not matched to a gene: 6. The germline CDR1 and CDR2 sequences are MDHEN and SYDVKM. In DNA form, the CDR3 reads TGTGCCAGCAGTAGGACAGGGGGCTGGGGTGGCTACACCTTC. This translates into CASSRTGGWGGYTF.

The genes are TRBV6-5 and TRBJ2-6; the D gene is possibly TRBD1 (5 bases). V lost 10 bases, J lost 5 bases, and 15 bases lay in between. Germline assignment: CDR1 MNHEY and CDR2 SVGAGI. The CDR3 consists of 14 residues. DNA of the CDR3: TGTGCCACCGACCAGGGTTCTCGGGCCAACGTCCTGACTTTC. Protein sequence: CATDQGSRANVLTF.

This clone was observed a few times. The V gene is TRBV2, the J gene TRBJ2-7, with D possibly being TRBD1 (5 bases). The germline gives CDR1 SNHLY, CDR2 FYNNEI. V lost 6 bases to trimming and J lost 3 bases, with 12 bases between them. This CDR3 comprises 13 residues. CDR3 DNA sequence: TGTGCCAGCAGCGAACAGGCGTTCTACGAGCAGTACTTC. Amino acids: CASSEQAFYEQYF.

This clone was found a few times. The chain combines TRBV28 with TRBJ1-5, with TRBD1 matching over 9 bases. The germline CDR1 and CDR2 sequences are MDHEN and SYDVKM. The CDR3 extends over 17 amino acids. Losses at the gene ends were 2 bases for V and 2 bases for J; bases not matched to a gene: 7. This CDR3 is CASSLTGGANGNQPQHF. The CDR3 DNA reads TGTGCCAGCAGTTTAACAGGGGGCGCGAACGGCAATCAGCCCCAGCATTTT.

The chain employs TRBV28 and TRBJ2-2, with a possible D match to TRBD1 (6 bases). With 5 bases removed from V and 1 base from J, the gap between germline ends came to 14 bases. This CDR3 comprises 16 residues. Germline V gene lookup returns CDR1 MDHEN and CDR2 SYDVKM. CDR3 bases: TGTGCCAGCAGTGTCCCGGGACACCTGAACACCGGGGAGCTGTTTTTT. This translates into CASSVPGHLNTGELFF.

Remarks on this clone: Other DNA sequences in this sample translate to the same CDR3. The chain recombines TRBV6-5 with TRBJ2-7; TRBD2 matches at 10 bases. The CDR3 has 14 amino acids. V was pared by 6 bases and J by 0 bases, with 2 bases of the junction left unmatched. CDR1 and CDR2 (germline): MNHEY, SVGAGI. CDR3 nucleotide sequence: TGTGCCAGCAGGCTAGCGGGGGCCTCCTACGAGCAGTACTTC. This gives the protein CASRLAGASYEQYF.

V and J are TRBV7-2 and TRBJ1-1; tentative D call: TRBD1 (5 bases). The CDR3 sequence is 13 residues long. Trimming shortened V by 3 bases and J by 4 bases, and 9 bases separated the two germline ends. Germline loops: CDR1 SGHTA, CDR2 FQGNSA. In DNA, the CDR3 is TGTGCCAGCAGCTTGGAAAGGGGCACTGAAGCTTTCTTT. Protein: CASSLERGTEAFF.

This chain links TRBV7-3 with TRBJ2-3; 11 bases agree with TRBD2. This CDR3 has 14 residues. With V trimmed by 5 bases and J by 6 bases, 4 bases remained unmatched. The V gene's germline CDR1 is SGHTA and CDR2 FQGTGA. The CDR3 region is CASSPSGGKDTQYF. The CDR3 nucleotides read TGTGCCAGCAGCCCTAGCGGGGGGAAGGATACGCAGTATTTT. Full variable domain (outside the CDR3, taken from reference TRBV7-3 and TRBJ2-3): GAGVSQTPSNKVTEKGKYVELRCDPISGHTALYWYRQSLGQGPEFLIYFQGTGAADDSGLPNDRFFAVRPEGSVSTLKIQRTERGDSAVYLCASSPSGGKDTQYFGPGTRLTVL.

The J gene is TRBJ1-5, the V gene TRBV5-1, with D perhaps TRBD1 (5 bases). CDR1 and CDR2 from the germline V gene are SGHRS and YFSETQ. The V gene lost 5 bases and the J gene lost 2 bases, with 11 bases spanning the gap. The CDR3 is 14 residues long. The CDR3 DNA is TGCGCCAGCAGGGAGGGGTTTGGCAATCAGCCCCAGCATTTT. Protein product: CASREGFGNQPQHF.

The genes are TRBV4-2 and TRBJ2-3; 9 nucleotides match TRBD2. Germline CDR1 and CDR2: LGHNA and YNFKEQ. CDR3 length: 16 amino acids. Losses at the gene ends were 1 base for V and 1 base for J; bases not matched to a gene: 3. DNA of the CDR3: TGTGCCAGCAGCCAAGGCCCTAGCGGGGGCACAGATACGCAGTATTTT. Translated, it gives CASSQGPSGGTDTQYF.

The rearrangement uses TRBV7-9 and TRBJ2-1, with 8 bases that match TRBD1. The length of the CDR3 is 15 residues. V shed 4 bases and J 0 bases; nucleotides not matched to a gene: 2. In germline, CDR1 is SEHNR, CDR2 FQNEAQ (reference sequence). In DNA, the CDR3 is TGTGCCAGCAGCTCAGACAGGGGCTCCTACAATGAGCAGTTCTTC. This sequence encodes CASSSDRGSYNEQFF.

V usage is TRBV27 and J usage is TRBJ2-7; unclear D gene. CDR1 is MNHEY, CDR2 SMNVEV, per germline (reference sequence). The CDR3 extends over 12 amino acids. Trimming shortened V by 6 bases and J by 6 bases, and 12 bases separated the two germline ends. CDR3 sequence reads: CASRNLVLEQYF. The CDR3 DNA reads TGTGCCAGCAGAAACTTAGTGCTCGAGCAGTACTTC.

Comments on this clone: Other DNA variants within this sample encode the same CDR3. The genes are TRBV3-1 (or the pseudogene TRBV3-2) and TRBJ1-1, with D maybe TRBD1 (5 bases). With 1 base removed from V and 4 bases from J, the gap between germline ends came to 10 bases. The V gene's germline CDR1 is LGHDT and CDR2 YNNKEL (reference sequence). The CDR3 covers 14 residues. CDR3 protein: CASSQVPGITEAFF. DNA of the CDR3: TGTGCCAGCAGCCAAGTCCCAGGGATCACTGAAGCTTTCTTT.

V and J are TRBV19 and TRBJ1-5, with a weak D call TRBD1 (6 bases). The CDR3 is 15 amino acids. CDR1 is LNHDA and CDR2 is SQIVND in the germline V gene (reference sequence). The germline V and J ends were trimmed by 5 bases and 0 bases, with 11 bases remaining between them. The CDR3 is CASSPQGISNQPQHF. The CDR3 DNA follows: TGTGCCAGTAGTCCCCAGGGGATTAGCAATCAGCCCCAGCATTTT.

The V call is TRBV4-3, the J call TRBJ2-7; 10 bases align to TRBD2. CDR1 and CDR2 from the germline V gene are LGHNA and YSLEER. V gave up 4 bases and J gave up 2 bases; unmatched junction bases: 5. The CDR3 totals 15 residues. Written as DNA, the CDR3 is TGCGCCAGCAGCCTAGCGGGGGGAGAGGCCTACGAGCAGTACTTC. This gives the protein CASSLAGGEAYEQYF.

This clone was observed once. This sequence joins TRBV30 and TRBJ1-4; TRBD1 matches 7 bases. V was pared by 0 bases and J by 7 bases, with 8 bases of the junction left unmatched. The germline gives CDR1 GTSNPN, CDR2 SVGIG (reference sequence). This CDR3 comprises 15 residues. The CDR3 region is CAWSVSVQGSEKLFF. The CDR3 DNA is TGTGCCTGGAGTGTATCCGTACAGGGGAGTGAAAAACTGTTTTTT.

This rearrangement joins TRBV14 to TRBJ2-5, with D possibly matching TRBD1 (5 bases). V lost 0 bases and J 5 bases, leaving 16 bases between the germline ends. Germline V gene data show CDR1 as SGHDN and CDR2 as FVKESK. CDR3 size: 16 residues. CDR3 sequence reads: CASSQDMGLPAETQYF. CDR3 DNA sequence: TGTGCCAGCAGCCAAGATATGGGGCTACCCGCGGAGACCCAGTACTTC.

The chain joins TRBV7-6 to TRBJ1-2; the D is unclear. This CDR3 contains 13 residues. Per germline, CDR1 SGHVS and CDR2 FNYEAQ. Trimming cost V 1 base and J 8 bases, with 11 bases left between them. CDR3 DNA: TGTGCCAGCAGCTTAGACCCGGGGAAGGGCTACACCTTC. This translates into CASSLDPGKGYTF. Complete variable domain (other parts from reference TRBV7-6 and TRBJ1-2): GAGVSQSPRYKVTKRGQDVALRCDPISGHVSLYWYRQALGQGPEFLTYFNYEAQQDKSGLPNDRFSAERPEGSISTLTIQRTEQRDSAMYRCASSLDPGKGYTFGSGTRLTVV.

This chain connects TRBV11-2 to TRBJ2-5; possibly TRBD1 for D (6 bases). The CDR3 consists of 17 residues. V shed 5 bases and J shed 3 bases, with 22 bases lying between them. From germline, CDR1 is SGHAT and CDR2 FQNNGV. This CDR3 reads CASSGFTDGDTKETQYF. The CDR3 DNA follows: TGTGCCAGCAGCGGTTTTACAGATGGGGACACGAAAGAGACCCAGTACTTC.

The gene calls are TRBV30 and TRBJ1-2, with D possibly matching TRBD1 (5 bases). The CDR3 runs 16 residues. Germline loops: CDR1 GTSNPN, CDR2 SVGIG (reference sequence). V was pared by 1 base and J by 2 bases, with 17 bases between. In nucleotides, the CDR3 is TGTGCCTGGAGTGCTCTTGTGGGCCAGGGAAACTATGGCTACACCTTC. It specifies CAWSALVGQGNYGYTF.

This clone was picked up one time. J is TRBJ1-2 and V is TRBV30, with a weak D call TRBD1 (6 bases). The CDR3 has 18 residues. Per the germline V gene, CDR1 is GTSNPN and CDR2 is SVGIG (reference sequence). The germline V and J ends were trimmed by 2 bases and 1 base, with 23 bases remaining between them. The CDR3 protein is CAWSHGGLLDSLNYGYTF. CDR3 sequence (DNA): TGTGCCTGGAGTCATGGGGGACTACTGGACAGCCTTAACTATGGCTACACCTTC.

The chain couples TRBV6-2 or TRBV6-3 to TRBJ2-5, with 8 bases lining up with TRBD2. The trim removed 4 bases at V and 1 base at J, leaving 8 bases unmatched. This CDR3 comprises 16 residues. The germline CDR1 and CDR2 sequences are MNHEY and SVGEGT. The CDR3 loop reads CASSSSGGGPQETQYF. As DNA, the CDR3 is TGTGCCAGCAGTTCGTCGGGCGGGGGGCCCCAAGAGACCCAGTACTTC.

The chain combines TRBV14 with TRBJ1-3; weak D call: TRBD1 (6 bases). V was pared by 8 bases and J by 0 bases, with 8 bases between. CDR3 length: 13 residues. Per the germline V gene, CDR1 is SGHDN and CDR2 is FVKESK. CDR3 amino acids: CASGQFSGNTIYF. The CDR3 nucleotides read TGTGCCAGCGGACAGTTCTCTGGAAACACCATATATTTT.

The chain joins TRBV2 to TRBJ2-5; TRBD1 matches 11 bases. V shed 4 bases and J 4 bases; nucleotides not matched to a gene: 2. The CDR3 contains 14 residues. Germline V CDR1 and CDR2: SNHLY, FYNNEI. The CDR3 reads CASSVGTGGETQYF. As DNA, the CDR3 is TGTGCCAGCAGTGTCGGGACAGGGGGAGAGACCCAGTACTTC. The full variable domain, completed using reference TRBV2 and TRBJ2-5, is EPEVTQTPSHQVTQMGQEVILRCVPISNHLYFYWYRQILGQKVEFLVSFYNNEISEKSEIFDDQFSVERPDGSNFTLKIRSTKLEDSAMYFCASSVGTGGETQYFGPGTRLLVL.